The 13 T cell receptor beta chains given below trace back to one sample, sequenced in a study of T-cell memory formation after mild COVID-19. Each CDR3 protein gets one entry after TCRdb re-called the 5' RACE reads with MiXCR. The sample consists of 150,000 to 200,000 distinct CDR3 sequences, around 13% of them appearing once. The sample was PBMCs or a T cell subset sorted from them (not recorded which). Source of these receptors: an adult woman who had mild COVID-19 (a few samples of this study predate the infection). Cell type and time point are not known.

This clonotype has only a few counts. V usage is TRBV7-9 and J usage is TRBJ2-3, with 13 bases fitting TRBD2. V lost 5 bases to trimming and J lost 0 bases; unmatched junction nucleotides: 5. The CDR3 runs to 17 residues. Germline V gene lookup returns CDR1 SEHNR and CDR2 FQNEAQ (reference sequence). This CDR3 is CASSRTSGGLSTDTQYF. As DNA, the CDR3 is TGTGCCAGCAGCCGGACTAGCGGGGGACTTAGCACAGATACGCAGTATTTT.

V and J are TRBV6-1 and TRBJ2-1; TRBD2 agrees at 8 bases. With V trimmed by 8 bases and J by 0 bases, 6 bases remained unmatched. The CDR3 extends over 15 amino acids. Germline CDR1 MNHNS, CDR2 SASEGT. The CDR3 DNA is TGTGCCAGCGGGGTACTAGCGGCCTCCTACAATGAGCAGTTCTTC. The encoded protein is CASGVLAASYNEQFF.

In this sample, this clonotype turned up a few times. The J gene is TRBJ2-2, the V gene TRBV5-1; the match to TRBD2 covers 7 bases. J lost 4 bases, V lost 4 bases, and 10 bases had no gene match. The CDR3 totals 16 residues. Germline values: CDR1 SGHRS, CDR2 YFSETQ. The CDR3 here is CASSAPGTIFTGELFF. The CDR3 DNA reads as TGCGCCAGCAGCGCCCCCGGGACTATATTCACCGGGGAGCTGTTTTTT.

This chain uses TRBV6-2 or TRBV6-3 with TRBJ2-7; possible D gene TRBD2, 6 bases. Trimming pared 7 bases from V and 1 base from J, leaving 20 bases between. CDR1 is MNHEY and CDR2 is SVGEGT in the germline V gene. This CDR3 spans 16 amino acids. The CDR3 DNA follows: TGTGCCAGCACCGGGGCTAGCGCGTTCAGTTCCTACGAGCAGTACTTC. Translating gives CASTGASAFSSYEQYF.

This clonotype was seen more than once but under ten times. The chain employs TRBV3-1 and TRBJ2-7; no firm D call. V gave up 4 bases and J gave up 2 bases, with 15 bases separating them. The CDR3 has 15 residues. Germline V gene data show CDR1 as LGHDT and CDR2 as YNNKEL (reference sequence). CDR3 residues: CASSLGDHRAYEQYF. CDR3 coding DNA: TGTGCCAGCAGCCTCGGCGACCATAGGGCCTACGAGCAGTACTTC.

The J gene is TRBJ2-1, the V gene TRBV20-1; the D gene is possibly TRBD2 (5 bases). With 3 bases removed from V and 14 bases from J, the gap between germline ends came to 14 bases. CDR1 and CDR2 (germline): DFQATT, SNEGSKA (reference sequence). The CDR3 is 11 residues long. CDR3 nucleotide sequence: TGCAGTGCTAGCGTGGGAGACGGGAAGTTCTTC. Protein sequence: CSASVGDGKFF.

The CDR3, as DNA: TGTGCCAGCAGCACCCGACAGGTGCTGAACACTGAAGCTTTCTTT. This gives the protein CASSTRQVLNTEAFF. The chain recombines TRBV7-9 with TRBJ1-1, with D possibly being TRBD1 (6 bases). CDR1 SEHNR and CDR2 FQNEAQ come from the germline V gene (reference sequence). The CDR3 spans 15 residues. With 5 bases removed from V and 0 bases from J, the gap between germline ends came to 13 bases.

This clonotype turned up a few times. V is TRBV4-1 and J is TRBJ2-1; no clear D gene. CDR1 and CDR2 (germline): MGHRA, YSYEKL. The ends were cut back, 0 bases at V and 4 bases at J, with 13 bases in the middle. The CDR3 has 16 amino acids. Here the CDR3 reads CASSQDVGLVYNEQFF. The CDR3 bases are TGCGCCAGCAGCCAAGATGTGGGTCTAGTATACAATGAGCAGTTCTTC.

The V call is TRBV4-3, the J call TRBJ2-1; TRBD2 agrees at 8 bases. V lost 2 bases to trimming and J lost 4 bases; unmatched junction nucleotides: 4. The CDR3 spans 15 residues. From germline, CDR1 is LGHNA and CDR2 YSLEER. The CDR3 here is CASSQTSGAYNEQFF. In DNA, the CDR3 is TGCGCCAGCAGCCAAACTAGCGGCGCTTACAATGAGCAGTTCTTC.

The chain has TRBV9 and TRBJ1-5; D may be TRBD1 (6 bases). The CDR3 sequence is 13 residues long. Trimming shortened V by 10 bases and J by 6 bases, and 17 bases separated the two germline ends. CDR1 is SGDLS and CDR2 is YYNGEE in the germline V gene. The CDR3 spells CASSPAGAQPQHF. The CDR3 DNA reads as TGTGCCTCATCCCCGGCGGGGGCTCAGCCCCAGCATTTT.

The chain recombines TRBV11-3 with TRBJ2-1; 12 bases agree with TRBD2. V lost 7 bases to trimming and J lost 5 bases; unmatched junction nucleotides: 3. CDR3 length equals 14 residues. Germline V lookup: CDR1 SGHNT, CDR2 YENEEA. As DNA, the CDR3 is TGTGCCAGCATCCGACTAGCGGGGGACAATGAGCAGTTCTTC. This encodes CASIRLAGDNEQFF.

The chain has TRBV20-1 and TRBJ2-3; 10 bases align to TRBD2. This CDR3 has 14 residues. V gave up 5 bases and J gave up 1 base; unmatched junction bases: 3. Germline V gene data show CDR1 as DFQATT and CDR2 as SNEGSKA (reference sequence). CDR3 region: CSAPGTSGTDTQYF. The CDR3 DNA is TGCAGTGCTCCCGGGACTAGCGGCACAGATACGCAGTATTTT.

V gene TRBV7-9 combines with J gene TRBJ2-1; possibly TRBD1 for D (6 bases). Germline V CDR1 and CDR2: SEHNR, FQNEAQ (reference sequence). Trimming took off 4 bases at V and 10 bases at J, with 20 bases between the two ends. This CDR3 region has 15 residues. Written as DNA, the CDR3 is TGTGCCAGCAGCTCCTCCGCCACAGGGTTTCAGGAGCAGTTCTTC. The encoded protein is CASSSSATGFQEQFF.